This T cell receptor (beta chain) originates from a study of vaccination and CD4 T cells after COVID-19. Germline loops: CDR1 MNHNS, CDR2 SASEGT. The CDR3 runs to 16 residues. With V trimmed by 6 bases and J by 2 bases, 12 bases remained unmatched. About this clonotype itself: Its cognate antigen is unknown.

Sequencing of DNA taken from cultured CD4+ T cells relied on the Oncomine TCR Beta short-read assay. A single record per CDR3 protein comes from TCRdb applying MiXCR to the PCR reads. The table has about 26,000 distinct CDR3 sequences, less than 45% seen once. The sample's time point: late sampling 161 to 241 days after vaccination in three convalescent patients. Treatment here: roughly 10-day PBMC culture with coronavirus spike peptide pools or control peptides (ViraFEST assay). The receptor was isolated from a human donor who had recovered from COVID-19. The chain links TRBV6-1 to TRBJ2-5; TRBD2 matches 7 bases. The specimen comprised CD4+ T cells from blood, cultured in vitro, sampled about 7 months after SARS-CoV-2 vaccination. CDR3 residues: CASSRRRDYGQETQYF. CDR3 DNA sequence: TGTGCCAGCAGCCGGCGCCGGGACTATGGTCAAGAGACCCAGTACTTC.